Presented here are 18 T cell receptor beta chains from one specimen sequenced in a study of T-cell reconstitution after alpha-beta-depleted transplantation in children. Unique molecular identifiers were built into the TCRbeta library. TCRdb analysed the PCR reads with MiXCR anew, one entry per CDR3 protein. Of more than 500,000 distinct CDR3 sequences in the sample, 9.5% to 12% were seen once. Sequencing was performed on PBMCs, mostly from graft donor cells, taken 180 days after TCRalphabeta/CD19-depleted stem cell transplant. All receptors come from a female patient between 2 and 10 years old who had a stem cell transplant for aplastic anemia, so the T cells may come from the graft donor.

The rearrangement joins TRBV28 to TRBJ2-3, with D maybe TRBD2 (6 bases). This CDR3 has 17 amino acids. V gave up 1 base and J gave up 4 bases, with 18 bases separating them. In germline, CDR1 is MDHEN, CDR2 SYDVKM. The CDR3 coding sequence is TGTGCCAGCAGTTTATTTGCATCTGCGGGATGGGCAGATACGCAGTATTTT. It translates to CASSLFASAGWADTQYF.

In DNA, the CDR3 is TGTGCCAGCAGTCTCCCACAGGAGCTGGGGGAGCAGTACTTC. It codes for CASSLPQELGEQYF. V and J are TRBV12-3 or TRBV12-4 and TRBJ2-7, with D perhaps TRBD1 (5 bases). The CDR3 extends over 14 amino acids. Trimming left V 5 bases short and J 7 bases short, with 18 bases between.

This clonotype was picked up a small number of times. V is TRBV28 and J is TRBJ2-2; D is perhaps TRBD2 (5 bases). Germline loops: CDR1 MDHEN, CDR2 SYDVKM. The CDR3 is made up of 13 amino acids. V lost 5 bases and J 4 bases, leaving 8 bases between the germline ends. The CDR3 DNA reads TGTGCCAGCAGTATGACTATCACCGGGGAGCTGTTTTTT. This gives the protein CASSMTITGELFF.

This sequence joins TRBV12-3 or TRBV12-4 and TRBJ1-2, with 10 bases fitting TRBD1. With 3 bases clipped from V and 3 bases from J, the junction kept 7 bases outside the gene matches. This CDR3 contains 16 residues. CDR3 in amino acids: CASSLGPGQGDYGYTF. The DNA for the CDR3 is TGTGCCAGCAGTTTGGGGCCTGGACAGGGGGACTATGGCTACACCTTC.

Only a few counts were recorded for this clonotype. The chain has TRBV3-1 and TRBJ2-1; D not resolved. Trimming pared 4 bases from V and 12 bases from J, leaving 19 bases between. CDR3 length equals 14 residues. Germline V gene sequence: CDR1 LGHDT, CDR2 YNNKEL (reference sequence). The CDR3 sequence is CASSPPVRPVPQFF. CDR3 DNA: TGTGCCAGCAGCCCCCCCGTTAGACCCGTCCCGCAGTTCTTC.

This clonotype has ten or more counts. The rearrangement links TRBV20-1 to TRBJ2-3; 7 nucleotides match TRBD2. The CDR3 loop spans 15 amino acids. V was clipped by 0 bases and J by 1 base; unmatched bases: 4. CDR1 and CDR2 (germline): DFQATT, SNEGSKA (reference sequence). CDR3 coding DNA: TGCAGTGCTAGAGATCTGAGCGGGGGCACAGATACGCAGTATTTT. Translating it yields CSARDLSGGTDTQYF.

This clonotype appeared many times. The V call is TRBV7-2, the J call TRBJ1-2; TRBD1 aligns across 11 bases. The germline gives CDR1 SGHTA, CDR2 FQGNSA. The CDR3 has 15 amino acids. With 2 bases clipped from V and 5 bases from J, the junction kept 4 bases outside the gene matches. The CDR3 DNA sequence: TGTGCCAGCAGCTTACGGGACAGGGGGTTTTATGGCTACACCTTC. Amino acid sequence: CASSLRDRGFYGYTF.

The chain recombines TRBV12-3 or TRBV12-4 with TRBJ2-3, with a possible D match to TRBD2 (6 bases). The CDR3 contains 17 residues. V lost 2 bases and J 0 bases, leaving 15 bases between the germline ends. CDR3 residues: CASSLKAGTLSTDTQYF. The CDR3 bases are TGTGCCAGCAGTTTAAAGGCGGGGACGTTAAGCACAGATACGCAGTATTTT.

In this sample, this clonotype turned up a few times. The J gene is TRBJ2-5, the V gene TRBV24-1, with 7 bases lining up with TRBD2. The CDR3 has 15 amino acids. V shed 12 bases and J 5 bases; nucleotides not matched to a gene: 17. Germline values: CDR1 KGHDR, CDR2 SFDVKD. CDR3 DNA: TGTGCCGTCGACAGCGATGGGAGGGCCGGGGAGACCCAGTACTTC. It codes for CAVDSDGRAGETQYF.

This clonotype was recorded a few times. The chain uses TRBV7-2 and TRBJ2-1; D unclear. Germline-derived CDR1 and CDR2 are SGHTA and FQGNSA. V was cut by 1 base and J by 0 bases, with 7 bases left in between. The CDR3 covers 15 residues. The CDR3 DNA reads as TGTGCCAGCAGCTTAGAACCCGGCTCCTACAATGAGCAGTTCTTC. Its translation: CASSLEPGSYNEQFF.

The V and J genes are TRBV20-1 and TRBJ1-6, with 10 positions matching TRBD1. The V gene end was trimmed by 1 base and the J gene end by 6 bases; junction bases not matched to a gene: 6. The germline CDR1 and CDR2 sequences are DFQATT and SNEGSKA (reference sequence). This CDR3 is built from 16 residues. This chain's CDR3 is CSARARQGAGNSPLHF. CDR3 DNA: TGCAGTGCTAGAGCCAGACAGGGGGCTGGTAATTCACCCCTCCACTTT.

The chain has TRBV6-1 and TRBJ2-1, with D perhaps TRBD1 or TRBD2 (5 bases each). The V end was cut by 6 bases, the J end by 3 bases, with 15 bases between. CDR1 is MNHNS, CDR2 SASEGT, per germline. CDR3 length: 15 amino acids. CDR3 region: CASSPRDGFYNEQFF. Here the CDR3 DNA reads TGTGCCAGCAGCCCTCGGGACGGATTCTACAATGAGCAGTTCTTC.

The CDR3, as DNA: TGTGCCAGCAGTTTGGTAAACACCATATATTTT. Its protein product is CASSLVNTIYF. The rearrangement links TRBV28 to TRBJ1-3; D is undetermined. Trimming shortened V by 3 bases and J by 6 bases, and 3 bases separated the two germline ends. CDR1 and CDR2 (germline): MDHEN, SYDVKM. The CDR3 totals 11 residues.

This clonotype was observed a few times. This chain links TRBV7-2 with TRBJ2-3; 7 nucleotides agree with TRBD1. This CDR3 has 16 amino acids. The J segment lost 4 bases and the V segment lost 2 bases, leaving 9 bases of the junction unmatched. CDR1 is SGHTA, CDR2 FQGNSA, per germline. Written as DNA, the CDR3 is TGTGCCAGCAGCTTAATGGGGACAGTGAGGGCAGATACGCAGTATTTT. As protein: CASSLMGTVRADTQYF.

The CDR3 DNA is TGTGCCATCAGTGAGATTAGCGGGAGCCTCCAAGAGACCCAGTACTTC. Translated: CAISEISGSLQETQYF. V usage is TRBV10-3 and J usage is TRBJ2-5; 9 positions match TRBD2. Germline V gene lookup returns CDR1 ENHRY and CDR2 SYGVKD. The CDR3 has 16 amino acids. V trimming: 2 bases; J trimming: 1 base; junction bases outside the gene matches: 5.

The rearrangement uses TRBV9 and TRBJ1-4; no definite D call. V lost 2 bases to trimming and J lost 8 bases, with 10 bases between them. The germline V gene has CDR1 SGDLS and CDR2 YYNGEE. The length of the CDR3 is 13 residues. The CDR3 nucleotides are TGTGCCAGCAGCGTCCTCGGGGAGGAAAAACTGTTTTTT. It encodes CASSVLGEEKLFF.

The rearrangement links TRBV10-3 to TRBJ1-5; D is uncertain. Germline V gene lookup returns CDR1 ENHRY and CDR2 SYGVKD. This CDR3 spans 13 amino acids. V gave up 3 bases and J gave up 5 bases, with 8 bases separating them. The CDR3 DNA sequence: TGTGCCATCAGTGAAGACGGCTATCAGCCCCAGCATTTT. It specifies CAISEDGYQPQHF.

The rearrangement links TRBV20-1 to TRBJ2-4; TRBD2 aligns across 9 bases. Germline V gene sequence: CDR1 DFQATT, CDR2 SNEGSKA (reference sequence). The CDR3 is made up of 13 amino acids. After removal of 1 base from V and 11 bases from J, the junction contained 6 bases not matched to a gene. The CDR3 DNA reads as TGCAGTGCTAGAGCCCCTAGCGGGATGGTTCAGTACTTC. Protein: CSARAPSGMVQYF.